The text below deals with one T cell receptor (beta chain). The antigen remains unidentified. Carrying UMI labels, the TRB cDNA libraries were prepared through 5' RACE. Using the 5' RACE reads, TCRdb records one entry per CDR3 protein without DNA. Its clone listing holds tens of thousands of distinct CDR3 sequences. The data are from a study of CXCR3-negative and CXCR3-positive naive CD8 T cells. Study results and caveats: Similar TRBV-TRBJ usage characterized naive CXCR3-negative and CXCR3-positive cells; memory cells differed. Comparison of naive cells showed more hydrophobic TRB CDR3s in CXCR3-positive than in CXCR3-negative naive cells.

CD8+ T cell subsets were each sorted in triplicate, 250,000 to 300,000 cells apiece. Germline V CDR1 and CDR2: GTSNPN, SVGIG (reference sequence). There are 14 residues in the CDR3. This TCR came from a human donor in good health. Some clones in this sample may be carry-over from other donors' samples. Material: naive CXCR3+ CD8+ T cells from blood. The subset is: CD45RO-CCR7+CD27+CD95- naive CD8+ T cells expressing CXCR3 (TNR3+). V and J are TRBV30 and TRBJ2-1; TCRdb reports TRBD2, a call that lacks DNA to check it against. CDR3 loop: CAWGLGSGYNEQFF.